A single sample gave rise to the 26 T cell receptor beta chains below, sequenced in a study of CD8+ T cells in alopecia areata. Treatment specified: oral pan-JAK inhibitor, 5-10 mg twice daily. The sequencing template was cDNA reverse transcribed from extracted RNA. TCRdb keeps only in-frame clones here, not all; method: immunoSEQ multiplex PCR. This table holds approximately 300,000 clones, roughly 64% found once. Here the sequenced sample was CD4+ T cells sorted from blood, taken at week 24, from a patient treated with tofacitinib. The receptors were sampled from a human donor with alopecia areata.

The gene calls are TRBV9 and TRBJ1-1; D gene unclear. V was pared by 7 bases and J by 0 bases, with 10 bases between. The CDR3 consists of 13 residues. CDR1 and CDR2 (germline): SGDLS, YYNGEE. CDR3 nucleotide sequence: TGTGCCAGCTCGATTCGGGTGAACACTGAAGCTTTCTTT. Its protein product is CASSIRVNTEAFF. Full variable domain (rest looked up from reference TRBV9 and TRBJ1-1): DSGVTQTPKHLITATGQRVTLRCSPRSGDLSVYWYQQSLDQGLQFLIQYYNGEERAKGNILERFSAQQFPDLHSELNLSSLELGDSALYFCASSIRVNTEAFFGQGTRLTVV.

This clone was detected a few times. CDR3 residues: CASSKRGRVHYGYTF. The CDR3 coding sequence is TGTGCCAGCAGCAAAAGGGGGCGGGTGCACTATGGCTACACCTTC. V is TRBV21-1 and J is TRBJ1-2; TRBD1, the D gene given by the table, was not confirmed from the DNA. TRBV21-1 is classified as a pseudogene. The CDR3 sequence is 15 residues long.

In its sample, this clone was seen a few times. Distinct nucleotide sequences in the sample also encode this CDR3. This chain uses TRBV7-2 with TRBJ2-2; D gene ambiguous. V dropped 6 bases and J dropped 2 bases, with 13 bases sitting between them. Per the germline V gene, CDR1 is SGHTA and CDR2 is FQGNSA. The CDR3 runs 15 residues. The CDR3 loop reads CASSRMATNTGELFF. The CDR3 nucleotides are TGTGCCAGCAGTCGAATGGCGACAAACACCGGGGAGCTGTTTTTT.

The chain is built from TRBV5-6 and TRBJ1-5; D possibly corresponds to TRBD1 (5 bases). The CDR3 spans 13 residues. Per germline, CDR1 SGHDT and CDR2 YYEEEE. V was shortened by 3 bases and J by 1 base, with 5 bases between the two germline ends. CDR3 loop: CASSWGSNQPQHF. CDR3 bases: TGTGCCAGCAGCTGGGGGAGCAATCAGCCCCAGCATTTT.

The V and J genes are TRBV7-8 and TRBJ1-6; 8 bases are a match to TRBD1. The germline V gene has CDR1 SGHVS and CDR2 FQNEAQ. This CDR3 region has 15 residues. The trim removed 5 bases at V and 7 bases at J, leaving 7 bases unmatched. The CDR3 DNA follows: TGTGCCAGCAGCCCCAACAGGGGGAGGAATTCACCCCTCCACTTT. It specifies CASSPNRGRNSPLHF. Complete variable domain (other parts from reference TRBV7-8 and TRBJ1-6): GAGVSQSPRYKVAKRGQDVALRCDPISGHVSLFWYQQALGQGPEFLTYFQNEAQLDKSGLPSDRFFAERPEGSVSTLKIQRTQQEDSAVYLCASSPNRGRNSPLHFGNGTRLTVT.

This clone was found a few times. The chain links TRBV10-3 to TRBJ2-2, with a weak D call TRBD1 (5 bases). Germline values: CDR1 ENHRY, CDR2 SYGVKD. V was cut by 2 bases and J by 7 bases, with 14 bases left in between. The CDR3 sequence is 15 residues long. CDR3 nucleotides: TGTGCCATCAGTGAGGTCTCAAGGGGTGACGGGGAGCTGTTTTTT. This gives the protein CAISEVSRGDGELFF.

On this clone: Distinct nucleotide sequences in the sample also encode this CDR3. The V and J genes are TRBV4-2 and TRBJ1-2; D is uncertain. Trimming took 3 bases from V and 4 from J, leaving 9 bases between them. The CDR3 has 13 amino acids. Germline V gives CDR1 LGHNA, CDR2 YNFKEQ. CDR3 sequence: CASSQDTIYGYTF. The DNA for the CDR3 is TGTGCCAGCAGCCAGGATACCATCTATGGCTACACCTTC.

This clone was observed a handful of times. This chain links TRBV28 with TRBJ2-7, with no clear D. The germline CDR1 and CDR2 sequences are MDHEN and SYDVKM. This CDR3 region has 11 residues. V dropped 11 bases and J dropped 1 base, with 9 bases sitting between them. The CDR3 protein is CASRRSYEQYF. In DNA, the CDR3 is TGTGCCTCCCGAAGGTCCTACGAGCAGTACTTC.

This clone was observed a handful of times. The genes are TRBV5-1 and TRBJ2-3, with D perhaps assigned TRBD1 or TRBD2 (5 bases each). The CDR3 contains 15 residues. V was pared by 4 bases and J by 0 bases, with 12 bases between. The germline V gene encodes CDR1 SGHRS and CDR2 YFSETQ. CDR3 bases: TGCGCCAGCAGCCCGCTCCGGGACAGCACAGATACGCAGTATTTT. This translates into CASSPLRDSTDTQYF.

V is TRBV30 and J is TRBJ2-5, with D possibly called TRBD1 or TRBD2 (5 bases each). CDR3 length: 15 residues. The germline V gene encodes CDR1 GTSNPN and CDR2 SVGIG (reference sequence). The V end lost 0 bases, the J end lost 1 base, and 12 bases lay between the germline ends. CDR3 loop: CAWSVGSGPQETQYF. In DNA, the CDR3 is TGTGCCTGGAGTGTAGGGTCGGGGCCCCAAGAGACCCAGTACTTC.

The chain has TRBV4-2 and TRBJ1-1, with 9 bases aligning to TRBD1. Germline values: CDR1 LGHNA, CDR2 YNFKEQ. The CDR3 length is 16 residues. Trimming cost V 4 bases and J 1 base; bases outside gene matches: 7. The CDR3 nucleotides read TGTGCCAGCAGCCTCGGACAGGGGAGGAAGAACACTGAAGCTTTCTTT. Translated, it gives CASSLGQGRKNTEAFF.

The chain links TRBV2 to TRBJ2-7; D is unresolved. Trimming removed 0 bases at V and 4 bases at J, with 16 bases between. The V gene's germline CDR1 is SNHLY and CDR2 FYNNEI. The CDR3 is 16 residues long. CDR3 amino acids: CASSEALPSVRYEQYF. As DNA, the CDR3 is TGTGCCAGCAGTGAAGCGCTTCCTAGTGTACGTTACGAGCAGTACTTC.

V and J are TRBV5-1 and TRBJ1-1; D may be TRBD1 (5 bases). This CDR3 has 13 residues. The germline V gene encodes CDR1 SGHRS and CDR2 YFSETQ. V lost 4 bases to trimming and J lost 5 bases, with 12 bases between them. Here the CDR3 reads CASSGVEGTEAFF. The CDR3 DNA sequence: TGCGCCAGCAGCGGCGTTGAGGGGACTGAAGCTTTCTTT.

The CDR3 sequence: CAITGGIYEQYF. In DNA form, the CDR3 reads TGTGCCATCACAGGGGGTATCTACGAGCAGTACTTC. The V call is TRBV28, the J call TRBJ2-7, with 8 bases matching TRBD1. There are 12 residues in the CDR3. CDR1 is MDHEN, CDR2 SYDVKM, per germline. J was trimmed by 3 bases and V by 10 bases; bases with no gene match: 5.

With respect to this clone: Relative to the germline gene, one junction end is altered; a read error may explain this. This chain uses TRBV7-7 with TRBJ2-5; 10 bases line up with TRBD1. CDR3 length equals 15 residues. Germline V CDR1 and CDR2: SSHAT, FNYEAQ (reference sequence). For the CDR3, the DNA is TGTGCTAGCAGCTCACGGACAGGGGGAATAGAGACCCAGTACTTC. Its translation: CASSSRTGGIETQYF. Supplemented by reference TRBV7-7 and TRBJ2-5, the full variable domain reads GAGVSQSPRYKVTKRGQDVTLRCDPISSHATLYWYQQALGQGPEFLTYFNYEAQPDKSGLPSDRFSAERPEGSISTLTIQRTEQRDSAMYRCASSSRTGGIETQYFGPGTRLLVL.

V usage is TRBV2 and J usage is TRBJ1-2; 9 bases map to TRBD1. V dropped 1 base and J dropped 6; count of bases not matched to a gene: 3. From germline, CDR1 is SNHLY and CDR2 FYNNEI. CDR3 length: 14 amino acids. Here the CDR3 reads CASSEGTGENGYTF. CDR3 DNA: TGTGCCAGCAGTGAAGGGACAGGGGAGAATGGCTACACCTTC.

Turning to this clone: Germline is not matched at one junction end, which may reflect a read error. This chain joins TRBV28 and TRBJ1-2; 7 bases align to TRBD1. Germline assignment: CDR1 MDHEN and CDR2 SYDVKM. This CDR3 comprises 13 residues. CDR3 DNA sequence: TGTGCCATCCTCAGACCAGGGGGGTATGGGTACACCTTC. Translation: CAILRPGGYGYTF.

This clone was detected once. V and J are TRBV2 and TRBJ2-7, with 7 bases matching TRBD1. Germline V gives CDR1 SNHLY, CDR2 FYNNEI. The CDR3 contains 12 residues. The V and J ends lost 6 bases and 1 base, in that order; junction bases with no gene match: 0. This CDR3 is CASRGQSYEQYF. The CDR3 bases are TGTGCCAGCAGGGGACAGTCCTACGAGCAGTACTTC.

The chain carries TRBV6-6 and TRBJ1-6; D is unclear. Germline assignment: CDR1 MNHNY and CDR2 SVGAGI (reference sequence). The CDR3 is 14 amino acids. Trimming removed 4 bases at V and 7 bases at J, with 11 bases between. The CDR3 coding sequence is TGTGCCAGCAGTTCAGCGGGAGAAAATTCACCCCTCCACTTT. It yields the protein CASSSAGENSPLHF.

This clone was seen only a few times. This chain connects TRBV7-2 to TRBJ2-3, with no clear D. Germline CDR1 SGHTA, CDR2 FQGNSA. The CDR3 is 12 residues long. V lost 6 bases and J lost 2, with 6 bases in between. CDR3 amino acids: CASSGSTDTQYF. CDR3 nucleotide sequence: TGTGCCAGCAGTGGGTCCACAGATACGCAGTATTTT.

The CDR3 is CASSLRSGTEAFF. The CDR3 DNA reads as TGTGCCAGCAGTTTACGGTCGGGCACTGAAGCTTTCTTT. The chain recombines TRBV27 with TRBJ1-1; D not resolved. The CDR3 length is 13 residues. Germline CDR1 and CDR2: MNHEY and SMNVEV (reference sequence). Trimming took 2 bases from V and 4 from J, leaving 8 bases between them.

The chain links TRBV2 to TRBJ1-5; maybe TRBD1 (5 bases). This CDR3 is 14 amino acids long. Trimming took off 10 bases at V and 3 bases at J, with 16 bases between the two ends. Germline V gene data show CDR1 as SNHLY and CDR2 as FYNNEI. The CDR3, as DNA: TGTGCCACCGCATACCAGGGTTACAATCAGCCCCAGCATTTT. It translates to CATAYQGYNQPQHF.

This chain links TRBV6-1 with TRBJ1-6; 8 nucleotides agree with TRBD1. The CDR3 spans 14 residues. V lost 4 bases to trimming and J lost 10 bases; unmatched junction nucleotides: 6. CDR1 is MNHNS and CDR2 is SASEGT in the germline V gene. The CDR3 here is CASSVDRAASPLHF. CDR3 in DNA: TGTGCCAGCAGTGTGGACAGGGCCGCCTCACCCCTCCACTTT.

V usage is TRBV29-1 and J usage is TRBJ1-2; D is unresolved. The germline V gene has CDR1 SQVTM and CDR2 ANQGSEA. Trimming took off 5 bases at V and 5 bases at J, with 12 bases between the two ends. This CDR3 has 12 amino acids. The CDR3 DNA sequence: TGCAGCGTTCTTCAGGACGGATATGGCTACACCTTC. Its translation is CSVLQDGYGYTF.

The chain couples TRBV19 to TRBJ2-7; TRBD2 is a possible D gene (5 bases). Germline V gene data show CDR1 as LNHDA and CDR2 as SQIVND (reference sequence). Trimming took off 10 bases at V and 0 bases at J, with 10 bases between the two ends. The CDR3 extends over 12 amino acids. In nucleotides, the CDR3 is TGTGCCACCTCGGGGTTCTCCTACGAGCAGTACTTC. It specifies CATSGFSYEQYF.

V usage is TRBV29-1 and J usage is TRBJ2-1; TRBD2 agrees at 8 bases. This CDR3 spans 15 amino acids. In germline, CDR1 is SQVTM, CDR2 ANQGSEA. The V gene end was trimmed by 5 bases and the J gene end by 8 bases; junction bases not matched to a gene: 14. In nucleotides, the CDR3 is TGCAGCGTTTTGCCCGGGAGGGGTATCAATGATGAGCAGTTCTTC. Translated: CSVLPGRGINDEQFF.